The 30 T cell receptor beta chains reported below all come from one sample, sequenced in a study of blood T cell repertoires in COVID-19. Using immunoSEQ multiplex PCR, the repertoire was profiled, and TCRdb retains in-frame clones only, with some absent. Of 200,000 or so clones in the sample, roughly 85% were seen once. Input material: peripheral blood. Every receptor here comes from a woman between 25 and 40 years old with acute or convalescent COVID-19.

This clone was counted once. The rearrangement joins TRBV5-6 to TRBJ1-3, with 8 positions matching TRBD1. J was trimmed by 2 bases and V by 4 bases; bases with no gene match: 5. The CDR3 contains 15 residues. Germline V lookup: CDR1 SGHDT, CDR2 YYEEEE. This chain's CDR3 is CASSRRDRTGNTIYF. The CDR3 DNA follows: TGTGCCAGCAGCCGTCGGGACAGGACTGGAAACACCATATATTTT.

CDR3 loop: CASSLERGTSGRADYEQYF. In DNA form, the CDR3 reads TGTGCCAGCAGCCTGGAAAGAGGGACTAGCGGGAGGGCCGACTACGAGCAGTACTTC. V is TRBV7-9 and J is TRBJ2-7; TRBD2 aligns across 16 bases. V shed 5 bases, J shed 3 bases, and the junction held 13 bases outside the gene matches. This CDR3 region has 19 residues. Germline V CDR1 and CDR2: SEHNR, FQNEAQ (reference sequence).

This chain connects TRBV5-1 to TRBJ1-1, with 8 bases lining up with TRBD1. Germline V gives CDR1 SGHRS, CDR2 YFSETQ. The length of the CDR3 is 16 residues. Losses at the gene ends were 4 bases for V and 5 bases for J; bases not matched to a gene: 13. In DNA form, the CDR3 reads TGCGCCAGCAGCAAGGAGGGTGGGACAGGCGTTACTGAAGCTTTCTTT. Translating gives CASSKEGGTGVTEAFF.

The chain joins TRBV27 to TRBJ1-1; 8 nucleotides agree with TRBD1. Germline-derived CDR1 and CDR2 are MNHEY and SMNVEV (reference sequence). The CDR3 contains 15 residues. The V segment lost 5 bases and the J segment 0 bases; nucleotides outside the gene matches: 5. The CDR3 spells CASSTLDRVNTEAFF. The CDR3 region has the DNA TGTGCCAGCAGTACCTTGGACAGGGTGAACACTGAAGCTTTCTTT.

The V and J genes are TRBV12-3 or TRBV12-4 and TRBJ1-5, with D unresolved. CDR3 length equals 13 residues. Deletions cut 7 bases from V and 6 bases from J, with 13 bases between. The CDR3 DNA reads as TGTGCCAGCACCCTTAGTGTGAGTCAGCCCCAGCATTTT. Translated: CASTLSVSQPQHF.

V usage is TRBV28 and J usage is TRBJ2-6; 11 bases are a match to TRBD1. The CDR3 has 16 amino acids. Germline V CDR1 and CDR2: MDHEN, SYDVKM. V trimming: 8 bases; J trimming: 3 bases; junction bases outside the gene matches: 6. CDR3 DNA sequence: TGTGCCAGCCGGACAGGGGGCAGTGGTGGGGCCAACGTCCTGACTTTC. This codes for CASRTGGSGGANVLTF.

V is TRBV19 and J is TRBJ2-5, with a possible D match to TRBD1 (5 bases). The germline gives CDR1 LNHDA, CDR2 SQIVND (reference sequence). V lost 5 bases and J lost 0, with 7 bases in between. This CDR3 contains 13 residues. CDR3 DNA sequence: TGTGCCAGTAGTCCAGGGTACCAAGAGACCCAGTACTTC. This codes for CASSPGYQETQYF.

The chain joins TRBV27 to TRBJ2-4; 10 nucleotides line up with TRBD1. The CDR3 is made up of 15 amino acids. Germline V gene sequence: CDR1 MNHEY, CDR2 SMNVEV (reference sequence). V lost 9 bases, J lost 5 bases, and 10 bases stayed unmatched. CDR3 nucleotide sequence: TGTGCCAGAACCCCGACCGGGACAGGGGAAAACATTCAGTACTTC. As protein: CARTPTGTGENIQYF.

The CDR3 loop is CASSLAMATQANYGYTF. DNA of the CDR3: TGTGCCAGCAGCTTAGCTATGGCGACACAGGCGAACTATGGCTACACCTTC. The gene calls are TRBV7-2 and TRBJ1-2, with D perhaps TRBD1 (5 bases). Germline values: CDR1 SGHTA, CDR2 FQGNSA. The CDR3 extends over 17 amino acids. Trimming took off 0 bases at V and 2 bases at J, with 16 bases between the two ends.

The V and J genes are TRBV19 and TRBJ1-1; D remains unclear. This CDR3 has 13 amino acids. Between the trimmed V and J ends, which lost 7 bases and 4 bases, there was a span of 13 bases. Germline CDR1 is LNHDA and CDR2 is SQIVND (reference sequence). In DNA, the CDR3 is TGTGCCAGTAAGGCGGGGTTGGGCACTGAAGCTTTCTTT. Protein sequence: CASKAGLGTEAFF.

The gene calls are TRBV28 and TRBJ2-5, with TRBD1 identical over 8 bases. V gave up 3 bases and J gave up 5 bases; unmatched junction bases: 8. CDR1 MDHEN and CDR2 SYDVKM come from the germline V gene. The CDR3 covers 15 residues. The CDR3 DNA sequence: TGTGCCAGCAGTTTCGGGACAGGTGGGCGGGAGACCCAGTACTTC. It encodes CASSFGTGGRETQYF.

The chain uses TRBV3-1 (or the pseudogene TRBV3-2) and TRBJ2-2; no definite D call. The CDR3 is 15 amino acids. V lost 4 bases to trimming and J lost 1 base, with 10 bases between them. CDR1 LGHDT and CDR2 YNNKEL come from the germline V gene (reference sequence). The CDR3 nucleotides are TGTGCCAGCAGCCCCACGTCGCGGAACACCGGGGAGCTGTTTTTT. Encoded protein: CASSPTSRNTGELFF.

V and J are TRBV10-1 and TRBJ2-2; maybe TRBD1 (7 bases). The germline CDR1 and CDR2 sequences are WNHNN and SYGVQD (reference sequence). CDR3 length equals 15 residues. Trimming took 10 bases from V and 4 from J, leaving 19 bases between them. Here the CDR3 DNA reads TGCGCCACCACGGAGGGGGCACGAAGCACCGGGGAGCTGTTTTTT. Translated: CATTEGARSTGELFF.

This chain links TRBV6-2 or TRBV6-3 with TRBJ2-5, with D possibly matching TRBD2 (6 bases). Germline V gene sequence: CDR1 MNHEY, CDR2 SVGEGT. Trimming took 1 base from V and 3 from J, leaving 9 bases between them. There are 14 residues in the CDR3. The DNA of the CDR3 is TGTGCCAGCAGTTACTTCTCGGGAGAAGAGACCCAGTACTTC. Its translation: CASSYFSGEETQYF.

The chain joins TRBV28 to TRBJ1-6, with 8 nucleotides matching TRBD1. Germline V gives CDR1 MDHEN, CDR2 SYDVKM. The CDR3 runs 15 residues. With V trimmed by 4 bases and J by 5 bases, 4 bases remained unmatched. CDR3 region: CASSSATGDNSPLHF. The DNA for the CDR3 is TGTGCCAGCAGTTCCGCGACAGGGGATAATTCACCCCTCCACTTT.

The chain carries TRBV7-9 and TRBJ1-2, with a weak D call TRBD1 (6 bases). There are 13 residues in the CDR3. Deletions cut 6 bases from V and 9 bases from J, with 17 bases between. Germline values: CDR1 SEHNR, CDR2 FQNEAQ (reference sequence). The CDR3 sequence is CASSLGAASSYTF. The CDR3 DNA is TGTGCCAGCAGTCTGGGGGCGGCTAGTAGCTACACCTTC.

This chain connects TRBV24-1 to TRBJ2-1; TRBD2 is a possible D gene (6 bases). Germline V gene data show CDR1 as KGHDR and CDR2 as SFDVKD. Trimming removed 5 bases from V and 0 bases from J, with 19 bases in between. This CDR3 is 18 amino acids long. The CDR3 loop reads CATSVGGVNPSSYNEQFF. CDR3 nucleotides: TGTGCCACCAGTGTAGGAGGGGTTAACCCGAGCTCCTACAATGAGCAGTTCTTC.

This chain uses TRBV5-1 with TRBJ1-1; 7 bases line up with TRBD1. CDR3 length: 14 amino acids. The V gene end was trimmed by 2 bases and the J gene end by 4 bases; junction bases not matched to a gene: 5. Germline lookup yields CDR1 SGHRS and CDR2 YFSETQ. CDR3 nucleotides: TGCGCCAGCAGCTTAGGGGGCGCATCCACTGAAGCTTTCTTT. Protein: CASSLGGASTEAFF.

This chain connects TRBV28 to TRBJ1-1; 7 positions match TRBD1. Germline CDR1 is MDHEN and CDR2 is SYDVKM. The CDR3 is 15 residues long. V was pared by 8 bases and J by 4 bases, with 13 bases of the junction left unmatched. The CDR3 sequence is CASGETGAHGTEAFF. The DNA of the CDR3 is TGTGCCAGCGGTGAAACAGGGGCCCATGGCACTGAAGCTTTCTTT. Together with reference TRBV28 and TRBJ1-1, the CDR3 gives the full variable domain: DVKVTQSSRYLVKRTGEKVFLECVQDMDHENMFWYRQDPGLGLRLIYFSYDVKMKEKGDIPEGYSVSREKKERFSLILESASTNQTSMYLCASGETGAHGTEAFFGQGTRLTVV.

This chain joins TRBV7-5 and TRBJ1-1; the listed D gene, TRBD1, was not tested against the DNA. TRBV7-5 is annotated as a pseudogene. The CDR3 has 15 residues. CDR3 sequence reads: CVRSLDGRAITEAFF. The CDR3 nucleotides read TGTGTCAGAAGCTTAGACGGCAGGGCTATCACTGAAGCTTTCTTT.

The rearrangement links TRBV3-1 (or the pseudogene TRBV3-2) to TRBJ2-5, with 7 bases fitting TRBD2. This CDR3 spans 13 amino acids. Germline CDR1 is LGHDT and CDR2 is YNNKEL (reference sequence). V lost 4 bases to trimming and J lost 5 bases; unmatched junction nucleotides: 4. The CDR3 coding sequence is TGTGCCAGCAGCCCCACTAGCGTCGAGACCCAGTACTTC. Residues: CASSPTSVETQYF.

CDR3 in DNA: TGTGCCAGCAGTTTATCCCCTTTCGATACGCAGTATTTT. Its protein is CASSLSPFDTQYF. This rearrangement joins TRBV28 to TRBJ2-3; D uncertain. Germline V gene sequence: CDR1 MDHEN, CDR2 SYDVKM. Trimming stripped 1 base from V and 6 bases from J, with 8 bases between. This CDR3 has 13 residues.

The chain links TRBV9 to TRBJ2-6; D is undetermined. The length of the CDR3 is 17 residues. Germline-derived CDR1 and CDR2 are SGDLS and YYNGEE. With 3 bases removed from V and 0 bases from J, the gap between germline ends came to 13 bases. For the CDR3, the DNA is TGTGCCAGCAGCGCCCTCAGGATTCTCTCTGGGGCCAACGTCCTGACTTTC. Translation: CASSALRILSGANVLTF. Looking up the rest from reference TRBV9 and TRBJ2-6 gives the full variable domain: DSGVTQTPKHLITATGQRVTLRCSPRSGDLSVYWYQQSLDQGLQFLIQYYNGEERAKGNILERFSAQQFPDLHSELNLSSLELGDSALYFCASSALRILSGANVLTFGAGSRLTVL.

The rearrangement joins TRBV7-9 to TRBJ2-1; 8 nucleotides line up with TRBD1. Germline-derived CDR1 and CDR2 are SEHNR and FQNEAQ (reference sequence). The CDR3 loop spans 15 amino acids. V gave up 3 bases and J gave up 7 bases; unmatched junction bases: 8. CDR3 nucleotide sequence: TGTGCCAGCAGCTTGGGGACAGGTTATGTGAATGAGCAGTTCTTC. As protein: CASSLGTGYVNEQFF.

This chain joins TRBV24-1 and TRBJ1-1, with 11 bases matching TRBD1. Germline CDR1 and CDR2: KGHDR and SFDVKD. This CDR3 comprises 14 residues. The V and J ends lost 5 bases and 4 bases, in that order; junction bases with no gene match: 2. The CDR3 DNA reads TGTGCCACCAGTGGGACAGGGGGCGGCACTGAAGCTTTCTTT. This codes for CATSGTGGGTEAFF.

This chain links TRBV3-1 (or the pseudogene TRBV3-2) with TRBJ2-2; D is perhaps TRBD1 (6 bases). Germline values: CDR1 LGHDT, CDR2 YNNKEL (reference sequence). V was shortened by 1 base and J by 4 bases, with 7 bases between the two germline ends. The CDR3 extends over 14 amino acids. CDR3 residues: CASSQGRGTGELFF. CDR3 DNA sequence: TGTGCCAGCAGCCAAGGCAGGGGCACCGGGGAGCTGTTTTTT.

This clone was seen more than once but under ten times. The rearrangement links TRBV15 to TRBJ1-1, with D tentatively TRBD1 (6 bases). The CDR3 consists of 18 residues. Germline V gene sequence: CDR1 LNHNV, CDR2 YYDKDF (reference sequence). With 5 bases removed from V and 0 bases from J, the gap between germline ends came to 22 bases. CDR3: CATSAGGPLGPMNTEAFF. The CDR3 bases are TGTGCCACCAGCGCCGGGGGGCCCTTGGGGCCCATGAACACTGAAGCTTTCTTT.

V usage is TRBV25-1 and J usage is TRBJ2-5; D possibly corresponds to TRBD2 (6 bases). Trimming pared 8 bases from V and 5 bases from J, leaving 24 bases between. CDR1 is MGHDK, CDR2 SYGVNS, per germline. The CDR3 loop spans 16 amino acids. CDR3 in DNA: TGTGCCAGCGGTTTTCCAGCGGGCTCTCCCGGGGAGACCCAGTACTTC. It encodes CASGFPAGSPGETQYF.

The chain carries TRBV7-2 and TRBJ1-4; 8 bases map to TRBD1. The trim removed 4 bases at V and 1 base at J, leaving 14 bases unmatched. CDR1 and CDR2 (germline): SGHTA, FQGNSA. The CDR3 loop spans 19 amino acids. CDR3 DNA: TGTGCCAGCAGCTCGTTTATGGTGAACAGGGGGATAACTAATGAAAAACTGTTTTTT. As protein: CASSSFMVNRGITNEKLFF.

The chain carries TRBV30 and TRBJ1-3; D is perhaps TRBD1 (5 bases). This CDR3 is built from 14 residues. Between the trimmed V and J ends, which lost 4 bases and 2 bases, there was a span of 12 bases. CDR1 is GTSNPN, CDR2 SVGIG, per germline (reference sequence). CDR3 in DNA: TGTGCCTGGATGGTTGGGGGGACTGGAAACACCATATATTTT. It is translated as CAWMVGGTGNTIYF.